The rows below give T cell receptor beta chains drawn from one sample of a study of shared clonotypes between healthy human individuals. Repertoires were generated with immunoSEQ multiplex PCR, while TCRdb's copy carries only in-frame clones and drops some. The profile covers some 2 million clones, with approximately 94% appearing a single time and 1% to 1.3% taken by the ten largest. What was sequenced was naive CD8+ T cells sorted from blood. The source of these receptors is a man between 18 and 29 years old in good health. Both conserved end residues are part of each CDR3. D genes are given only for firm matches. Clone size is given for some rows only: seen once, a few or many times, or a class if the clone is expanded.

clone_size,v_call,d_call,j_call,cdr3_aa,cdr3_nt
.,TRBV4-1,.,TRBJ1-6,CASSQAEGLHSPLHF,TGCGCCAGCAGCCAAGCTGAAGGGTTACATTCACCCCTCCACTTT
.,TRBV6-1,.,TRBJ1-2,CASSEAIKGFNYGYTF,TGTGCCAGCAGTGAAGCGATTAAGGGGTTTAACTATGGCTACACCTTC
.,TRBV19,.,TRBJ2-5,CASSIDLEERETQYF,TGTGCCAGTAGTATAGATCTGGAGGAGAGAGAGACCCAGTACTTC
.,TRBV7-9,TRBD1,TRBJ1-4,CASSYSAGGPTNEKLFF,TGTGCCAGCAGCTATAGTGCAGGGGGCCCAACTAATGAAAAACTGTTTTTT
.,TRBV5-8,TRBD2,TRBJ2-3,CASSSSPGLAGVDTQYF,TGTGCCAGCAGCTCCTCCCCTGGACTAGCGGGAGTTGACACGCAGTATTTT
.,TRBV9,TRBD2,TRBJ2-3,CASAHYGLAGEVDTQYF,TGTGCCAGCGCCCATTACGGTCTAGCGGGAGAAGTGGATACGCAGTATTTT
.,TRBV6-5,TRBD1,TRBJ1-5,CASKTGGGNQPQHF,TGTGCCAGCAAGACAGGGGGCGGCAATCAGCCCCAGCATTTT
.,TRBV27,.,TRBJ1-6,CASSLYNSPLHF,TGTGCCAGCAGCCTATATAATTCACCCCTCCACTTT
.,TRBV5-1,.,TRBJ1-6,CASSLDFFGRGLENSPLHF,TGCGCCAGCAGCTTGGATTTCTTCGGTCGGGGTTTGGAAAATTCACCCCTCCACTTT
.,TRBV19,TRBD1,TRBJ2-1,CASSETGGYNEQFF,TGTGCCAGTAGTGAGACAGGGGGCTACAATGAGCAGTTCTTC
.,TRBV30,.,TRBJ1-2,CAWSGGLGYTF,TGTGCCTGGAGTGGGGGTCTTGGCTACACCTTC
.,TRBV7-2,TRBD2,TRBJ2-1,CASRGGLAGDNEQFF,TGTGCCAGCAGAGGGGGGCTAGCGGGAGACAATGAGCAGTTCTTC
.,TRBV4-3,.,TRBJ2-3,CASSQDGPTDTQYF,TGCGCCAGCAGCCAAGACGGACCCACAGATACGCAGTATTTT
.,TRBV5-1,.,TRBJ1-1,CASSIGDKGNTEAFF,TGCGCCAGCAGCATAGGGGACAAGGGGAACACTGAAGCTTTCTTT
.,TRBV14,TRBD2,TRBJ2-3,CASSQDQLAGGLADTQYF,TGTGCCAGCAGCCAAGATCAACTAGCGGGAGGCCTGGCAGATACGCAGTATTTT
.,TRBV15,.,TRBJ1-2,CATSRDGTGSDYGYTF,TGTGCCACCAGCAGAGATGGAACAGGGTCCGACTATGGCTACACCTTC
.,TRBV4-1,.,TRBJ2-2,CASSQDEIRSLAFTGELFF,TGCGCCAGCAGCCAAGATGAAATCAGGTCCTTAGCCTTCACCGGGGAGCTGTTTTTT
.,TRBV6-5,.,TRBJ1-2,CASSHSQLLAYGYTF,TGTGCCAGCAGTCACTCACAGCTTTTGGCTTATGGCTACACCTTC
.,TRBV7-9,TRBD2,TRBJ2-5,CASSFGGEETQYF,TGTGCCAGCAGCTTCGGGGGGGAAGAGACCCAGTACTTC
.,TRBV11-2,.,TRBJ2-7,CASSFPGTRSYEQYF,TGTGCCAGCAGCTTCCCCGGGACACGATCTTACGAGCAGTACTTC
.,TRBV5-1,.,TRBJ2-3,CASSGRVLTDTQYF,TGCGCCAGTTCGGGCCGGGTCCTCACAGATACGCAGTATTTT
once,TRBV6-6,.,TRBJ1-1,CASSRQEMDTEAFF,TGTGCCAGCAGTAGACAGGAGATGGACACTGAAGCTTTCTTT
.,TRBV27,.,TRBJ2-5,CASSFLETQYF,TGTGCCAGCAGTTTTCTAGAGACCCAGTACTTC
.,TRBV7-9,.,TRBJ2-5,CASSSPRAAQETQYF,TGTGCCAGCAGCTCACCGCGGGCGGCACAAGAGACCCAGTACTTC
once,TRBV4-1,.,TRBJ2-2,CASSRQATGELFF,TGCGCCAGCAGCCGACAGGCGACCGGGGAGCTGTTTTTT
.,TRBV6-5,TRBD2,TRBJ2-1,CASSLAGGAYNEQFF,TGTGCCAGCAGTCTAGCGGGAGGGGCCTACAATGAGCAGTTCTTC
.,TRBV5-5,.,TRBJ2-2,CASSLDGGGELFF,TGTGCCAGCAGTCTCGACGGAGGCGGGGAGCTGTTTTTT
few,TRBV27,.,TRBJ2-7,CASSSGTGYEQYF,TGTGCCAGCAGTTCCGGGACGGGCTACGAGCAGTACTTC
.,TRBV4-1,TRBD1,TRBJ1-5,CASSQDFRGGAGQPQHF,TGCGCCAGCAGCCAAGATTTTAGAGGGGGCGCGGGGCAGCCCCAGCATTTT
.,TRBV11-2,.,TRBJ2-1,CASSLGTVEQFF,TGTGCCAGCAGCTTAGGTACGGTGGAGCAGTTCTTC
.,TRBV10-3,TRBD1,TRBJ2-3,CAISSYQTGGPDVTQYF,TGTGCCATCAGTTCCTACCAGACAGGGGGGCCCGATGTTACGCAGTATTTT
.,TRBV21-1,.,TRBJ1-1,CASSITANTEAFF,TGTGCCAGCAGCATTACGGCGAACACTGAAGCTTTCTTT
.,TRBV27,.,TRBJ2-1,CASRLSALNEQFF,TGTGCCAGCAGGCTTTCGGCTCTCAATGAGCAGTTCTTC
.,TRBV7-9,.,TRBJ2-2,CASSFRAVNTGELFF,TGTGCCAGCAGCTTTCGGGCAGTGAACACCGGGGAGCTGTTTTTT
.,TRBV27,.,TRBJ2-7,CASSLANSYEQYF,TGTGCCAGCAGTTTAGCCAACTCCTACGAGCAGTACTTC
.,TRBV28,.,TRBJ2-5,CASSSLSSIKTQYF,TGTGCCAGCAGTTCCCTTTCGAGCATCAAGACCCAGTACTTC
.,TRBV10-2,.,TRBJ1-2,CASYYRDYGYTF,TGCGCCAGTTACTACAGGGACTATGGCTACACCTTC
.,TRBV30,TRBD1,TRBJ2-3,CAWSQGAGEDTQYF,TGTGCCTGGAGTCAGGGGGCCGGGGAAGATACGCAGTATTTT
.,TRBV6-1,.,TRBJ1-1,CASSEFGGTEAFF,TGTGCCAGCAGTGAATTTGGGGGGACTGAAGCTTTCTTT
.,TRBV28,.,TRBJ2-7,CASSWTASGEQYF,TGTGCCAGCAGTTGGACAGCTAGTGGCGAGCAGTACTTC
.,TRBV2,.,TRBJ2-1,CASSEELGYNEQFF,TGTGCCAGCAGTGAAGAACTAGGGTACAATGAGCAGTTCTTC
.,TRBV6-1,.,TRBJ1-5,CASTPGEPQHF,TGTGCCAGCACCCCAGGAGAGCCCCAGCATTTT
.,TRBV7-8,TRBD1,TRBJ1-6,CASSGYPGQGFSPLHF,TGTGCCAGCAGCGGATACCCGGGACAGGGTTTTTCACCCCTCCACTTT
.,TRBV5-1,.,TRBJ2-2,CASSRRQAENTGELFF,TGCGCCAGCAGTCGTCGACAGGCGGAGAACACCGGGGAGCTGTTTTTT
once,TRBV7-9,.,TRBJ1-1,CASSFGRVEAFF,TGTGCCAGCAGCTTCGGCAGGGTTGAAGCTTTCTTT
.,TRBV6-5,TRBD1,TRBJ1-1,CASSSGGAEAFF,TGTGCCAGCAGTTCAGGGGGAGCTGAAGCTTTCTTT
.,TRBV5-6,TRBD2,TRBJ2-3,CASSLSGGIDTQYF,TGTGCCAGCAGCTTGTCGGGGGGTATAGATACGCAGTATTTT
.,TRBV13,TRBD1,TRBJ1-6,CASSLGGDRMVSPLHF,TGTGCCAGCAGCTTAGGGGGGGACAGGATGGTTTCACCCCTCCACTTT